Below, 5 T cell receptor beta chains from the same sample are listed, as sequenced in a study of CD8 T cells in Susac syndrome. RNA totalling about 0.45 to 1 ug underwent reverse transcription with random hexamers. TCRdb reanalysed the immunoSEQ multiplex PCR reads using MiXCR and keeps one entry per CDR3 protein. The sample lists around 180,000 distinct CDR3 sequences; roughly 96% were seen once. The material sequenced was CD8+ T cells from PBMCs. These receptors all stem from a human donor with multiple sclerosis.

This sequence joins TRBV7-9 and TRBJ2-2; a weak D match, TRBD1 (5 bases). Trimming took 5 bases from V and 6 from J, leaving 10 bases between them. The CDR3 is 13 amino acids. Germline CDR1 SEHNR, CDR2 FQNEAQ (reference sequence). The CDR3 here is CASSKGVAGELFF. For the CDR3, the DNA is TGTGCCAGCAGCAAAGGGGTGGCCGGGGAGCTGTTTTTT.

The rearrangement uses TRBV5-1 and TRBJ2-3; no clear D gene. The CDR3 loop spans 12 amino acids. The V and J ends lost 1 base and 5 bases respectively, with 5 bases between them. Germline lookup yields CDR1 SGHRS and CDR2 YFSETQ. CDR3 bases: TGCGCCAGCAGCTTGTTCGAAGATACGCAGTATTTT. Its translation: CASSLFEDTQYF. Full variable domain (remainder filled in from reference TRBV5-1 and TRBJ2-3): KAGVTQTPRYLIKTRGQQVTLSCSPISGHRSVSWYQQTPGQGLQFLFEYFSETQRNKGNFPGRFSGRQFSNSRSEMNVSTLELGDSALYLCASSLFEDTQYFGPGTRLTVL.

This clonotype has just one count. CDR3 sequence reads: CATSAGAHQPQHF. The CDR3 nucleotides are TGTGCTACCAGCGCGGGGGCTCATCAGCCCCAGCATTTT. This chain uses TRBV27 with TRBJ1-5; tentatively, D is TRBD1 (6 bases). CDR1 and CDR2 from the germline V gene are MNHEY and SMNVEV (reference sequence). The length of the CDR3 is 13 residues.

The chain joins TRBV15 to TRBJ1-2; D uncertain. V lost 0 bases to trimming and J lost 8 bases, with 10 bases between them. There are 13 residues in the CDR3. Germline assignment: CDR1 LNHNV and CDR2 YYDKDF (reference sequence). CDR3 sequence reads: CATSRDSGWGYTF. The CDR3, as DNA: TGTGCCACCAGCAGAGATTCGGGGTGGGGCTACACCTTC.

The chain has TRBV6-5 and TRBJ2-7; D tentatively reads TRBD1 or TRBD2 (5 bases each). V was shortened by 2 bases and J by 0 bases, with 8 bases between the two germline ends. The CDR3 covers 14 residues. CDR1 and CDR2 (germline): MNHEY, SVGAGI. The CDR3: CASSYEGPSYEQYF. DNA of the CDR3: TGTGCCAGCAGTTACGAGGGGCCCTCCTACGAGCAGTACTTC.